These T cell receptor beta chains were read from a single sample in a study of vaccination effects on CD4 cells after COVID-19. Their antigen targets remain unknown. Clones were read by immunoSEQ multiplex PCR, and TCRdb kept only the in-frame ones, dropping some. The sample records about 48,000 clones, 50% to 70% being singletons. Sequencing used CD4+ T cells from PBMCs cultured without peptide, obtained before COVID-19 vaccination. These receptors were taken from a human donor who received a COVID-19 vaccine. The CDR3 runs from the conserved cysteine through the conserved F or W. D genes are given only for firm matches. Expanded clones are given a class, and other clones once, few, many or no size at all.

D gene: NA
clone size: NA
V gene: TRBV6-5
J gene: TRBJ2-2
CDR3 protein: CASRRNTGELFF
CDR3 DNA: TGTGCCAGCAGGAGGAACACCGGGGAGCTGTTTTTT

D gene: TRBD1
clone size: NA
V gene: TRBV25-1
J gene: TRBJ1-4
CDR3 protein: CASSESGTGRRAAVKLFF
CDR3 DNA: TGTGCCAGCAGTGAATCCGGGACAGGGCGCCGCGCTGCAGTAAAACTGTTTTTT

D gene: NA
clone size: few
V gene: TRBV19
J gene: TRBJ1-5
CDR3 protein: CASSIRLIQPQHF
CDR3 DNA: TGTGCCAGTAGTATACGGTTAATCCAGCCCCAGCATTTT

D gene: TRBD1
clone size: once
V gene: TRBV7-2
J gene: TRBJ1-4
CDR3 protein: CASSLSGGRDEKLFF
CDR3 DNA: TGTGCCAGCAGCTTATCAGGGGGGAGGGATGAAAAACTGTTTTTT

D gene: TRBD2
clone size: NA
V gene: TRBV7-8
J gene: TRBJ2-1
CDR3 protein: CASSLGTSGSMGEQFF
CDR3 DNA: TGTGCCAGCAGCTTAGGCACTAGCGGGAGTATGGGTGAGCAGTTCTTC

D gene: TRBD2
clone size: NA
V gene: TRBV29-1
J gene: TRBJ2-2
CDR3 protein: CSVAGRLANGELFF
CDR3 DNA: TGCAGCGTTGCTGGGCGACTAGCGAACGGGGAGCTGTTTTTT

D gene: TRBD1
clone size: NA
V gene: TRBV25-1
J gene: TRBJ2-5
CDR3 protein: CASGGTGGETQYF
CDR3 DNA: TGTGCCAGCGGTGGGACAGGGGGAGAGACCCAGTACTTC

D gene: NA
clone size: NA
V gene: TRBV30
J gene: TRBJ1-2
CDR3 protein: CAWSSTGTAGYTF
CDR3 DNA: TGTGCCTGGAGTTCGACAGGCACGGCCGGCTACACCTTC

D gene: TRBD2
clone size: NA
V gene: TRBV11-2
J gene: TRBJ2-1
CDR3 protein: CASSYASGRYNEQFF
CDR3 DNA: TGTGCCAGCAGCTATGCTAGCGGGCGATACAATGAGCAGTTCTTC

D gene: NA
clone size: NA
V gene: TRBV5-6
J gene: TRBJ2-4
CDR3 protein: CASSLVRGTIQYF
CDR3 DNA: TGTGCCAGCAGCTTGGTCCGGGGGACCATTCAGTACTTC

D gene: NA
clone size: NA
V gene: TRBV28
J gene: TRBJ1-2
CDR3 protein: CASSLRPTNYGYTF
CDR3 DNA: TGTGCCAGCAGTTTACGTCCCACGAACTATGGCTACACCTTC

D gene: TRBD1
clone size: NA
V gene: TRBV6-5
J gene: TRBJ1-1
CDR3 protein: CASRGDRVRNTEAFF
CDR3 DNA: TGTGCCAGCAGGGGTGACAGGGTTCGGAACACTGAAGCTTTCTTT

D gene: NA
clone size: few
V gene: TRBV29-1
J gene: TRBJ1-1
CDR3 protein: CSVSGNLNTEAFF
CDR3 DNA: TGCAGCGTTTCGGGGAACCTGAACACTGAAGCTTTCTTT

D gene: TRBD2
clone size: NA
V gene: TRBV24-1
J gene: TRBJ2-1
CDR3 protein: CATSGNVPSGRAYNEQFF
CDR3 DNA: TGTGCCACCAGTGGGAATGTCCCAAGCGGGAGGGCCTACAATGAGCAGTTCTTC

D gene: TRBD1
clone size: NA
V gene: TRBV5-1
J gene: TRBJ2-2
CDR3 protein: CASSLLWTGNTGELFF
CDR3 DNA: TGCGCCAGCAGCTTGCTCTGGACAGGAAACACCGGGGAGCTGTTTTTT

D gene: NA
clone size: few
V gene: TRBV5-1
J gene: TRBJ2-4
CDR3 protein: CASSLAGSNIQYF
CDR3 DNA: TGCGCCAGCAGCCTCGCGGGGTCAAACATTCAGTACTTC

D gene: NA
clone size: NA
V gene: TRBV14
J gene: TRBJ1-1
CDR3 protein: CASSHLPGGNTEAFF
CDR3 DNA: TGTGCCAGCAGCCATCTTCCTGGGGGGAACACTGAAGCTTTCTTT

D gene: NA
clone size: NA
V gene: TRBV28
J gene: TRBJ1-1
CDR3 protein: CASSFIGGTEAFF
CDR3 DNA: TGTGCCAGCAGTTTTATAGGGGGGACTGAAGCTTTCTTT

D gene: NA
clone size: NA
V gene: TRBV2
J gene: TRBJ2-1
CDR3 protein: CASLQYNEQFF
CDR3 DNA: TGTGCCAGCTTACAGTACAATGAGCAGTTCTTC

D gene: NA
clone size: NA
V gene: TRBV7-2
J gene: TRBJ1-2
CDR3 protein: CASSLDSTTNYGYTF
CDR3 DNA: TGTGCCAGCAGCTTGGACAGTACGACTAACTATGGCTACACCTTC

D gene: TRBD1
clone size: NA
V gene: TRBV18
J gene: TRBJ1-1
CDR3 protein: CASSPPGGGTEAFF
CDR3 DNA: TGTGCCAGCTCCCCCCCAGGGGGCGGGACTGAAGCTTTCTTT

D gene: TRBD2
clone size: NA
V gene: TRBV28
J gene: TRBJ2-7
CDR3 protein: CASYTGGGEQYF
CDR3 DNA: TGTGCCAGCTATACGGGAGGTGGGGAGCAGTACTTC

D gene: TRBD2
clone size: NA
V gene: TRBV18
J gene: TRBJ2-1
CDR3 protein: CASSPRGGSGAYNEQFF
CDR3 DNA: TGTGCCAGCTCACCACGAGGCGGGAGTGGGGCCTACAATGAGCAGTTCTTC

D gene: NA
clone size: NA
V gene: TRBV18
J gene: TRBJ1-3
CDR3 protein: CASSPQGTGNTIYF
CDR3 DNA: TGTGCCAGCTCACCACAGGGAACTGGAAACACCATATATTTT

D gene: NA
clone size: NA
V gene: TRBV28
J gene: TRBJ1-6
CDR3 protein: CASRPGRSSYNSPLHF
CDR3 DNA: TGTGCCAGCAGACCCGGTAGGAGCTCCTATAATTCACCCCTCCACTTT

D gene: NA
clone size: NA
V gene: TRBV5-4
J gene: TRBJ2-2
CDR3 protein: CASSPGGAGNTGELFF
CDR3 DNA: TGTGCCAGCAGCCCTGGGGGGGCCGGGAACACCGGGGAGCTGTTTTTT

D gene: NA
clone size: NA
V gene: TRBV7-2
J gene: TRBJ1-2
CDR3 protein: CASSLGGGERGYTF
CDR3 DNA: TGTGCCAGCAGCTTAGGCGGGGGGGAGCGTGGCTACACCTTC

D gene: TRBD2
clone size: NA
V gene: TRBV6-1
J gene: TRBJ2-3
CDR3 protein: CASSERQRGAQDTQYF
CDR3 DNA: TGTGCCAGCAGTGAACGGCAGCGGGGGGCCCAAGATACGCAGTATTTT

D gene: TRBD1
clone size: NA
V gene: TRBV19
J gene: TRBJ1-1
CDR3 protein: CASWDRVEAFF
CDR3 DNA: TGTGCCAGTTGGGACAGGGTTGAAGCTTTCTTT

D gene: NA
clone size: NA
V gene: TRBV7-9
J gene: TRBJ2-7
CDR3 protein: CASSLIEGQGPTQHEQYF
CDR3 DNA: TGTGCCAGCAGCTTAATCGAGGGCCAGGGACCAACCCAACACGAGCAGTACTTC

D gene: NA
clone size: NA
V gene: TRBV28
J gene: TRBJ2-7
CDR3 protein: CASSLDQGHEQYF
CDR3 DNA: TGTGCCAGCAGTTTAGACCAGGGTCACGAGCAGTACTTC

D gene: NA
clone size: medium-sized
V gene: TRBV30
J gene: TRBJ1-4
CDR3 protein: CAWRRKGRSNEKLFF
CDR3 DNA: TGTGCCTGGAGGCGGAAGGGGAGATCTAATGAAAAACTGTTTTTT

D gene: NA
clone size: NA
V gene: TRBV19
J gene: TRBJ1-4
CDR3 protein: CASSITARRSEKLFF
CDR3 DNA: TGTGCCAGTAGTATAACGGCAAGGAGAAGTGAAAAACTGTTTTTT

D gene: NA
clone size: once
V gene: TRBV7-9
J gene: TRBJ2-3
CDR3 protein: CASSPPSTDTQYF
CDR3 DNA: TGTGCCAGCAGCCCCCCATCGACAGATACGCAGTATTTT

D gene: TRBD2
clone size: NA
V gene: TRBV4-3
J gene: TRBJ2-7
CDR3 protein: CASSQTAGAAYEQYF
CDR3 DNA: TGCGCCAGCAGCCAGACAGCGGGGGCCGCCTACGAGCAGTACTTC

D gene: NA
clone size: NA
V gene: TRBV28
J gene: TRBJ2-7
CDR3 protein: CASTPTPPFEQYF
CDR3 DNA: TGTGCCAGCACCCCCACTCCCCCTTTCGAGCAGTACTTC

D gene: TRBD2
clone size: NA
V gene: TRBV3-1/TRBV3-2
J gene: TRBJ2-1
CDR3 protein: CASSLRVAGRNEQFF
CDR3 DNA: TGTGCCAGCAGCCTTAGGGTAGCGGGAAGGAATGAGCAGTTCTTC

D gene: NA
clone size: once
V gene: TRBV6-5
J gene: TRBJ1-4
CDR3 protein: CASIRTRDEKLFF
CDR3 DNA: TGTGCCAGCATTAGAACACGGGATGAAAAACTGTTTTTT

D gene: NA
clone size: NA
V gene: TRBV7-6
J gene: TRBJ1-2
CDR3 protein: CASSLDTGAYGYTF
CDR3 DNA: TGTGCCAGCAGCTTAGACACAGGCGCCTATGGCTACACCTTC

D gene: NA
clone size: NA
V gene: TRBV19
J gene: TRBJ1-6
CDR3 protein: CASSAPAGGEVSYNSPLHF
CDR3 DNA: TGTGCCAGTAGTGCCCCGGCGGGGGGCGAAGTCTCCTATAATTCACCCCTCCACTTT

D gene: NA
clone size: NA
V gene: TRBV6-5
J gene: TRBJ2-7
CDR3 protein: CASSYRTDKSYEQYF
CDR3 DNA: TGTGCCAGCAGTTATCGGACCGACAAGTCCTACGAGCAGTACTTC

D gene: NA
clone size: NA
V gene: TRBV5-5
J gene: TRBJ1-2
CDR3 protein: CASSLAGNYGYTF
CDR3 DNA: TGTGCCAGCAGCTTAGCTGGGAACTATGGCTACACCTTC

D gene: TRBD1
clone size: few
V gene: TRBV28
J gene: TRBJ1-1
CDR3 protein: CASSKRRGRGKNTEAFF
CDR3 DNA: TGTGCCAGCAGTAAACGCAGGGGGCGCGGAAAGAACACTGAAGCTTTCTTT

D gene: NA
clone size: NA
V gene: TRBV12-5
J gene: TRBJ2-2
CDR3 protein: CASGLEGTTGELFF
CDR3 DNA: TGTGCTAGTGGTTTGGAGGGGACCACCGGGGAGCTGTTTTTT

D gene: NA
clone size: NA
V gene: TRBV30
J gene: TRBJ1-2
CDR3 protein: CAWSVPGVYGYTF
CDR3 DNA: TGTGCCTGGAGTGTACCAGGGGTCTATGGCTACACCTTC

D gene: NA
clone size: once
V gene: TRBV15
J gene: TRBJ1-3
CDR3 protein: CATSRSLQNTIYF
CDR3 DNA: TGTGCCACCAGCAGATCTCTCCAAAACACCATATATTTT

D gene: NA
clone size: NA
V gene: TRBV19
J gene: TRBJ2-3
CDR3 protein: CASSIIGTASTDTQYF
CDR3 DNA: TGTGCCAGTAGTATTATTGGGACGGCTAGCACAGATACGCAGTATTTT

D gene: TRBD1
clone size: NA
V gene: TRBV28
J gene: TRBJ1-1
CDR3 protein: CASSPYRTGGTEAFF
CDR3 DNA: TGTGCCAGCAGCCCCTATAGGACAGGGGGCACTGAAGCTTTCTTT

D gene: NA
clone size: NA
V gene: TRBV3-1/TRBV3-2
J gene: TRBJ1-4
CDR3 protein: CASSRGTGQKLFF
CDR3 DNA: TGTGCCAGCAGCAGGGGAACAGGGCAAAAACTGTTTTTT

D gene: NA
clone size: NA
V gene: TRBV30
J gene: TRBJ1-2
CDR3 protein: CAWSRPPNNYGYTF
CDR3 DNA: TGTGCCTGGAGCAGGCCGCCTAATAACTATGGCTACACCTTC

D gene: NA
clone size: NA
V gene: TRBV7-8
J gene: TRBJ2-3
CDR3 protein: CASSFFGTREFLRLDYTDTQYF
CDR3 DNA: TGTGCCAGCAGCTTTTTTGGTACTCGCGAATTCCTGCGACTAGACTACACAGATACGCAGTATTTT

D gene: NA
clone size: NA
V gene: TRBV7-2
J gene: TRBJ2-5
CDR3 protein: CASSLGRQIGPQYF
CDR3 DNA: TGTGCCAGCAGCTTAGGTCGCCAGATAGGGCCCCAGTACTTC

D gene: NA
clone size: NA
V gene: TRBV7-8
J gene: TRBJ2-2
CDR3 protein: CASSLGSNTGELFF
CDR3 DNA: TGTGCCAGCAGCTTAGGCAGTAACACCGGGGAGCTGTTTTTT